This TCR beta chain was captured by sequencing in a study of response to subunit inactivated influenza vaccine (dated 2018 in TCRdb). Regarding the complete study: Deep quantitative profiling of the T cell receptor repertoire was used in the study to follow responses to a trivalent subunit inactivated influenza vaccine.

Summary of the overall study and its limitations: The authors proposed that each seasonal influenza vaccination may bring in only a limited number of new T cells.

Concerning this clonotype: Its antigen is not yet known. No much larger clonotype is one base removed from it; base qualities were not supplied.

Interpreted using the paper, the time point label stands for: 45 days after influenza vaccine administration. Library preparation was by RT-PCR. TCRdb shows the sequencer as Illumina HiSeq 2500. Through fastp at Q25 and MiXCR, TCRdb rebuilt clones from the public reads, retaining in-frame beta chains. Entries are consolidated by CDR3 protein sequence, retaining the most common genes and DNA. For this sample there are 430,000 or so distinct CDR3 sequences; approximately 10% appear just once. Jointly, the top ten make up less than 15% of the sample. This sequence was found in a man in his fifties or sixties who received an inactivated influenza vaccine. Donor details come from another sample of the same person, matched by shared clones. The material sequenced was PBMCs from blood, taken roughly 46 days after vaccination.

The DNA reads as follows: TGCGCCAGCACCCCAGGGGGGGTACCGACAGATACGCAGTATTTT. This encodes CASTPGGVPTDTQYF. The rearrangement combines TRBV5-1 with TRBJ2-3; the D gene is possibly TRBD1 or TRBD2, each agreeing over 7 bases. CDR1 and CDR2 were assigned from the germline V gene as SGHRS and YFSETQ. V loses 6 bases of germline sequence and J loses 3 bases, and the interval between the two ends is 17 bases. Its CDR3 holds 15 amino acids, cysteine through phenylalanine. The kept DNA is CDR3 alone, 45 bases in frame from the first base.